The 32 T cell receptor beta chains presented below share a single source sample, sequenced in a study of T cell changes during pregnancy in multiple sclerosis. Clones were read by immunoSEQ multiplex PCR, and TCRdb kept only the in-frame ones, dropping some. Among 20,000 to 25,000 clones listed, more than 85% were seen once. The input for sequencing was CD8+ T cells from peripheral blood mononuclear cells, taken in the first trimester of pregnancy. The receptors derive from a female donor with multiple sclerosis, enrolled in a pregnancy study.

The V call is TRBV2, the J call TRBJ1-2, with D tentatively TRBD1 (5 bases). Trimming cost V 6 bases and J 0 bases, with 11 bases left between them. Germline lookup yields CDR1 SNHLY and CDR2 FYNNEI. CDR3 length equals 14 residues. CDR3 in DNA: TGTGCCAGCAGGGGTACAGGAACTAACTATGGCTACACCTTC. Amino acid sequence: CASRGTGTNYGYTF.

The gene calls are TRBV19 and TRBJ1-2, with a tentative D call TRBD1 (5 bases). This CDR3 has 13 residues. Trimming removed 7 bases from V and 0 bases from J, with 9 bases in between. CDR1 and CDR2 from the germline V gene are LNHDA and SQIVND (reference sequence). The CDR3 here is CASIGGANYGYTF. The DNA for the CDR3 is TGTGCCAGTATAGGAGGGGCTAACTATGGCTACACCTTC.

V and J are TRBV7-2 and TRBJ2-5; 8 bases are shared with TRBD1. V lost 5 bases to trimming and J lost 3 bases; unmatched junction nucleotides: 8. The germline CDR1 and CDR2 sequences are SGHTA and FQGNSA. The CDR3 is made up of 15 amino acids. CDR3 region: CASSQAGTGEETQYF. The CDR3 DNA reads as TGTGCCAGCAGCCAGGCCGGGACAGGCGAAGAGACCCAGTACTTC.

The CDR3 nucleotides are TGTGCCAGCAGTGAAGCACCGACTAGCGGTGGGTTATACGAGCAGTACTTC. It specifies CASSEAPTSGGLYEQYF. This sequence joins TRBV6-1 and TRBJ2-7; the match to TRBD2 covers 9 bases. The CDR3 consists of 17 residues. CDR1 MNHNS and CDR2 SASEGT come from the germline V gene. Losses at the gene ends were 0 bases for V and 4 bases for J; bases not matched to a gene: 10.

The chain has TRBV25-1 and TRBJ1-3; tentative D call: TRBD1 (6 bases). CDR3 length: 16 amino acids. Germline loops: CDR1 MGHDK, CDR2 SYGVNS. The germline V and J ends were trimmed by 2 bases and 4 bases, with 15 bases remaining between them. CDR3 sequence: CASSEGPGEKGNTIYF. CDR3 coding DNA: TGTGCCAGCAGTGAAGGGCCAGGGGAGAAAGGAAACACCATATATTTT.

The chain joins TRBV7-9 to TRBJ2-5; the match to TRBD1 covers 7 bases. Germline CDR1 SEHNR, CDR2 FQNEAQ (reference sequence). Trimming removed 2 bases from V and 5 bases from J; junction bases left unmatched: 5. CDR3 length: 14 amino acids. The CDR3 here is CASSLFTGAETQYF. The CDR3 region has the DNA TGTGCCAGCAGCTTATTCACAGGGGCCGAGACCCAGTACTTC.

This chain joins TRBV2 and TRBJ2-3, with 10 bases identical to TRBD2. The CDR3 has 16 amino acids. Trimming cost V 4 bases and J 3 bases; bases outside gene matches: 7. Germline-derived CDR1 and CDR2 are SNHLY and FYNNEI. The CDR3 sequence is CASSVRLAGATDTQYF. CDR3 nucleotides: TGTGCCAGCAGTGTCAGGCTAGCGGGAGCAACAGATACGCAGTATTTT. Using reference TRBV2 and TRBJ2-3 for the parts outside the CDR3, the full variable domain is EPEVTQTPSHQVTQMGQEVILRCVPISNHLYFYWYRQILGQKVEFLVSFYNNEISEKSEIFDDQFSVERPDGSNFTLKIRSTKLEDSAMYFCASSVRLAGATDTQYFGPGTRLTVL.

The rearrangement links TRBV5-6 to TRBJ2-7; 10 bases agree with TRBD2. The length of the CDR3 is 14 residues. The trim removed 4 bases at V and 2 bases at J, leaving 3 bases unmatched. From germline, CDR1 is SGHDT and CDR2 YYEEEE. The CDR3 loop is CASSPTSGAYEQYF. The DNA of the CDR3 is TGTGCCAGCAGCCCCACTAGCGGGGCCTACGAGCAGTACTTC.

In DNA form, the CDR3 reads TGCGCCAGCAGGGCATCCTCGGGGAGGGGGGGCTACGAGCAGTACTTC. This translates into CASRASSGRGGYEQYF. The rearrangement uses TRBV10-1 and TRBJ2-7; TRBD2 might be the D (7 bases). Per the germline V gene, CDR1 is WNHNN and CDR2 is SYGVQD (reference sequence). The V end was cut by 6 bases, the J end by 3 bases, with 21 bases between. This CDR3 contains 16 residues.

The chain carries TRBV27 and TRBJ1-2; 9 nucleotides match TRBD1. Germline values: CDR1 MNHEY, CDR2 SMNVEV (reference sequence). V dropped 2 bases and J dropped 4; count of bases not matched to a gene: 5. CDR3 size: 15 residues. CDR3 protein: CASSLRTGDTYGYTF. The CDR3 DNA reads TGTGCCAGCAGTTTAAGGACAGGGGACACCTATGGCTACACCTTC.

V and J are TRBV18 and TRBJ2-1; 7 bases match TRBD1. The length of the CDR3 is 15 residues. The ends lost 4 bases at V and 4 bases at J; junction bases unmatched: 7. CDR1 is KGHSH, CDR2 LQKENI, per germline. The CDR3 region has the DNA TGTGCCAGCTCACGAACCGGGACAGAGTACAATGAGCAGTTCTTC. It translates to CASSRTGTEYNEQFF.

The chain combines TRBV28 with TRBJ2-7, with TRBD1 matching over 9 bases. Germline V gene sequence: CDR1 MDHEN, CDR2 SYDVKM. The CDR3 consists of 15 residues. Unmatched junction bases numbered 9, after V lost 6 bases and J lost 3 bases. The DNA of the CDR3 is TGTGCCAGCAGCCCCCAGACAGGGGGAGGCTACGAGCAGTACTTC. Protein: CASSPQTGGGYEQYF. The entire variable domain, with the rest obtained from reference TRBV28 and TRBJ2-7, is as follows: DVKVTQSSRYLVKRTGEKVFLECVQDMDHENMFWYRQDPGLGLRLIYFSYDVKMKEKGDIPEGYSVSREKKERFSLILESASTNQTSMYLCASSPQTGGGYEQYFGPGTRLTVT.

The CDR3 DNA reads TGCGCCAGCAGCCAAGACTGGAGTACGGGAAGAGAGACCCAGTACTTC. This gives the protein CASSQDWSTGRETQYF. The chain has TRBV4-3 and TRBJ2-5; D perhaps matches TRBD2 (5 bases). This CDR3 has 16 amino acids. Germline V CDR1 and CDR2: LGHNA, YSLEER. V was shortened by 0 bases and J by 4 bases, with 15 bases between the two germline ends.

The rearrangement joins TRBV29-1 to TRBJ2-1; possible D gene TRBD1, 5 bases. Germline CDR1 reads SQVTM; CDR2 reads ANQGSEA. Trimming left V 3 bases short and J 4 bases short, with 13 bases between. This CDR3 contains 14 residues. The chain's CDR3 is CSVESGHYYNEQFF. The DNA of the CDR3 is TGCAGCGTTGAGTCCGGACACTATTACAATGAGCAGTTCTTC.

This chain uses TRBV7-9 with TRBJ1-4; D remains ambiguous. The CDR3 runs 14 residues. Germline V gives CDR1 SEHNR, CDR2 FQNEAQ (reference sequence). V lost 6 bases to trimming and J lost 3 bases, with 11 bases between them. This CDR3 is CASSFGGANEKLFF. The CDR3 DNA reads as TGTGCCAGCAGTTTCGGTGGAGCTAATGAAAAACTGTTTTTT.

The genes are TRBV2 and TRBJ2-1; 7 bases line up with TRBD2. Germline V gives CDR1 SNHLY, CDR2 FYNNEI. The CDR3 covers 13 residues. J lost 8 bases, V lost 4 bases, and 5 bases had no gene match. The CDR3 nucleotides read TGTGCCAGCAGTGGGGACTATTTATATGAGCAGTTCTTC. Residues: CASSGDYLYEQFF.

This clone was detected only a few times. The chain recombines TRBV30 with TRBJ2-1, with TRBD2 identical over 10 bases. The CDR3 is made up of 13 amino acids. V was clipped by 8 bases and J by 6 bases; unmatched bases: 7. Germline lookup yields CDR1 GTSNPN and CDR2 SVGIG (reference sequence). The CDR3 DNA follows: TGTGCCCTATCGCGGACTAGCGGCAATGAGCAGTTCTTC. Protein sequence: CALSRTSGNEQFF.

This clone was observed once. V and J are TRBV4-2 and TRBJ2-1; 7 bases are a match to TRBD2. CDR1 LGHNA and CDR2 YNFKEQ come from the germline V gene. The CDR3 spans 18 residues. The J segment lost 6 bases and the V segment lost 0 bases, leaving 14 bases of the junction unmatched. CDR3 sequence (DNA): TGTGCCAGCAGCCAAGATCACCTTGCTAGCGGCGCGACCAATGAGCAGTTCTTC. It codes for CASSQDHLASGATNEQFF.

The gene calls are TRBV4-3 and TRBJ2-5, with 7 bases lining up with TRBD1. V lost 3 bases to trimming and J lost 7 bases; unmatched junction nucleotides: 11. Germline-derived CDR1 and CDR2 are LGHNA and YSLEER. The CDR3 length is 15 residues. In DNA form, the CDR3 reads TGCGCCAGCAGCCAGAAGACAGGGAGTCCGGGGACCCAGTACTTC. It codes for CASSQKTGSPGTQYF.

The chain combines TRBV27 with TRBJ2-1; D unresolved. Looked up from germline, CDR1 is MNHEY and CDR2 is SMNVEV (reference sequence). This CDR3 has 15 amino acids. The V end was cut by 7 bases, the J end by 1 base, with 14 bases between. The CDR3 region has the DNA TGTGCCAGCACCCCGTTGGCGGATTCCTACAATGAGCAGTTCTTC. It translates to CASTPLADSYNEQFF.

The chain links TRBV28 to TRBJ2-5; 7 bases line up with TRBD2. Looked up from germline, CDR1 is MDHEN and CDR2 is SYDVKM. V lost 7 bases and J lost 9; bases outside the gene matches: 14. CDR3 size: 14 residues. CDR3 in DNA: TGTGCCAGCACACCGGGGAGGGACTACAAGGCCCAGTACTTC. Its protein is CASTPGRDYKAQYF. Looking up the rest from reference TRBV28 and TRBJ2-5 gives the full variable domain: DVKVTQSSRYLVKRTGEKVFLECVQDMDHENMFWYRQDPGLGLRLIYFSYDVKMKEKGDIPEGYSVSREKKERFSLILESASTNQTSMYLCASTPGRDYKAQYFGPGTRLLVL.

V gene TRBV19 combines with J gene TRBJ2-7; possible D gene TRBD1, 5 bases. Deletions cut 8 bases from V and 3 bases from J, with 14 bases between. Germline CDR1 is LNHDA and CDR2 is SQIVND (reference sequence). The CDR3 extends over 13 amino acids. This CDR3 is CASSTQGGYEQYF. The CDR3 DNA reads TGTGCCAGTTCAACTCAGGGCGGCTACGAGCAGTACTTC.

The chain joins TRBV28 to TRBJ2-7; no clear D. Trimming removed 5 bases at V and 2 bases at J, with 7 bases between. CDR3 size: 12 residues. Germline CDR1 MDHEN, CDR2 SYDVKM. CDR3 sequence reads: CASSPRTYEQYF. The CDR3 bases are TGTGCCAGCAGTCCCCGTACCTACGAGCAGTACTTC.

The chain joins TRBV5-3 to TRBJ1-2; D not resolved. TRBV5-3 is identified as an open reading frame with a role that is uncertain. This CDR3 has 19 amino acids. Trimming stripped 0 bases from V and 1 base from J, with 22 bases between. The DNA of the CDR3 is TGTGCCAGAAGCTTGGTGTCCGGCAGGAACCGTTTATTTAACTATGGCTACACCTTC. Protein sequence: CARSLVSGRNRLFNYGYTF.

This clone has just a few counts. The rearrangement uses TRBV6-4 and TRBJ2-3; possible D gene TRBD2, 6 bases. Germline V gene lookup returns CDR1 MRHNA and CDR2 SNTAGT. Trimming removed 5 bases from V and 2 bases from J, with 14 bases in between. CDR3 length equals 15 residues. CDR3 coding DNA: TGTGCCAGCAGTCGTACTAGCCTTAACACAGATACGCAGTATTTT. It translates to CASSRTSLNTDTQYF.

This chain uses TRBV4-3 with TRBJ2-5, with D perhaps TRBD2 (6 bases). V shed 4 bases and J shed 0 bases, with 15 bases lying between them. Germline V gene sequence: CDR1 LGHNA, CDR2 YSLEER. The CDR3 totals 16 residues. The CDR3 sequence is CASSRGVSAYQETQYF. CDR3 DNA: TGCGCCAGCAGCCGGGGGGTTTCGGCCTACCAAGAGACCCAGTACTTC.

The chain has TRBV27 and TRBJ2-1; 7 positions match TRBD1. This CDR3 is 11 amino acids long. The germline CDR1 and CDR2 sequences are MNHEY and SMNVEV (reference sequence). The V gene end was trimmed by 6 bases and the J gene end by 8 bases; junction bases not matched to a gene: 1. CDR3 in amino acids: CASRTGHEQFF. In nucleotides, the CDR3 is TGTGCCAGCAGGACAGGGCATGAGCAGTTCTTC.

This chain connects TRBV19 to TRBJ2-1, with 9 nucleotides matching TRBD1. This CDR3 region has 14 residues. Germline values: CDR1 LNHDA, CDR2 SQIVND (reference sequence). With V trimmed by 3 bases and J by 8 bases, 5 bases remained unmatched. The CDR3 nucleotides are TGTGCCAGTAGTATCGGGACAGGGAGGGATGAGCAGTTCTTC. It is translated as CASSIGTGRDEQFF.

The CDR3 loop is CASSLLGQGHRNEQFF. DNA for the CDR3: TGTGCCAGCAGCTTGTTGGGACAGGGTCATAGGAATGAGCAGTTCTTC. V gene TRBV5-4 combines with J gene TRBJ2-1; 9 bases are shared with TRBD1. V lost 1 base and J lost 7; bases outside the gene matches: 9. Germline CDR1 reads SGHNT; CDR2 reads YYREEE (reference sequence). This CDR3 is 16 amino acids long.

The genes are TRBV5-5 and TRBJ2-7; D not certain. V lost 4 bases, J lost 2 bases, and 4 bases lay in between. The length of the CDR3 is 11 residues. Looked up from germline, CDR1 is SGHKS and CDR2 is YYEKEE (reference sequence). CDR3 in DNA: TGTGCCAGCAGCCAGGCCTACGAGCAGTACTTC. Its translation: CASSQAYEQYF. Complete variable domain (other parts from reference TRBV5-5 and TRBJ2-7): DAGVTQSPTHLIKTRGQQVTLRCSPISGHKSVSWYQQVLGQGPQFIFQYYEKEERGRGNFPDRFSARQFPNYSSELNVNALLLGDSALYLCASSQAYEQYFGPGTRLTVT.

The V call is TRBV6-5, the J call TRBJ2-7; TRBD1 agrees at 8 bases. The CDR3 runs 13 residues. CDR1 and CDR2 from the germline V gene are MNHEY and SVGAGI. Unmatched junction bases numbered 2, after V lost 2 bases and J lost 5 bases. The CDR3 reads CASSYDRGHEQYF. In nucleotides, the CDR3 is TGTGCCAGCAGTTACGACAGGGGCCACGAGCAGTACTTC.

This CDR3 reads CASSTSTGPGLYGYTF. As DNA, the CDR3 is TGTGCCAGCAGCACTTCGACAGGGCCCGGGTTATATGGCTACACCTTC. The chain carries TRBV7-9 and TRBJ1-2, with 7 positions matching TRBD1. V gave up 5 bases and J gave up 5 bases; unmatched junction bases: 14. The CDR3 is 16 residues long. Per germline, CDR1 SEHNR and CDR2 FQNEAQ (reference sequence). Full variable domain (remainder filled in from reference TRBV7-9 and TRBJ1-2): DTGVSQNPRHKITKRGQNVTFRCDPISEHNRLYWYRQTLGQGPEFLTYFQNEAQLEKSRLLSDRFSAERPKGSFSTLEIQRTEQGDSAMYLCASSTSTGPGLYGYTFGSGTRLTVV.